These 16 T cell receptor beta chains share one sample of origin, sequenced in a study of T cell clonality in common variable immunodeficiency. Whole-study findings and limits: Fewer deletions and N-nucleotide insertions were reportedly seen in common variable immunodeficiency TCR beta sequences.

These TCRs are of unknown antigen specificity. The repertoire was sequenced with immunoSEQ multiplex PCR; TCRdb's copy has only in-frame clones and lacks some. Reported are roughly 30,000 clones, none seen only once; the ten largest carry roughly 3%. Sequencing used peripheral blood mononuclear cells. Receptors originate from a human donor with common variable immunodeficiency.

This clone was recorded at least ten times. The read gets to within 3 residues of the CDR3 end, and the germline J gene fills in the rest. The V gene is TRBV18, the J gene TRBJ1-1, with D tentatively TRBD1 (5 bases). V shed 2 bases and J shed 5 bases, with 15 bases lying between them. The CDR3 totals 15 residues. Germline loops: CDR1 KGHSH, CDR2 LQKENI. CDR3 DNA, as far as it was read: TGTGCCAGCTCACCAGTGGGGACCCGGGGGACTGAA. Translating gives CASSPVGTRGTE. The CDR3, in full, reads CASSPVGTRGTEAFF. The full variable domain, with the rest looked up from reference TRBV18 and TRBJ1-1, is NAGVMQNPRHLVRRRGQEARLRCSPMKGHSHVYWYRQLPEEGLKFMVYLQKENIIDESGMPKERFSAEFPKEGPSILRIQQVVRGDSAAYFCASSPVGTRGTEAFFGQGTRLTVV.

This clone was picked up many times. CDR3 DNA, as far as it was read: TGTGCCAGTAGTTTCCCCCAGGGTAGTTACAATGAG. It encodes CASSFPQGSYNE. The full CDR3 sequence reads CASSFPQGSYNEQFF. This chain joins TRBV19 and TRBJ2-1; D might be TRBD1 (5 bases). The read stops 3 residues short of the end of the CDR3; the missing end is completed from the germline J gene. This CDR3 is built from 15 residues. The germline V and J ends were trimmed by 5 bases and 4 bases, with 15 bases remaining between them. Per germline, CDR1 LNHDA and CDR2 SQIVND (reference sequence).

This clone was recorded many times. The read gets to within 3 residues of the CDR3 end, and the germline J gene fills in the rest. This chain joins TRBV14 and TRBJ1-6; 7 bases line up with TRBD1. The CDR3 is 15 amino acids. Trimming took 6 bases from V and 8 from J; bases not matched to a gene: 10. Per the germline V gene, CDR1 is SGHDN and CDR2 is FVKESK. The CDR3 region is CASRATHRGHSPLHF. CDR3 DNA (partial): TGTGCCAGCAGGGCAACCCACAGGGGTCATTCACCC.

This clone has at least ten counts. The sequence runs out 3 residues before the end of the CDR3; the remainder is reconstructed from the germline J gene. The genes are TRBV7-6 and TRBJ2-1; TRBD2 matches 12 bases. With 5 bases clipped from V and 5 bases from J, the junction kept 7 bases outside the gene matches. The CDR3 runs to 16 residues. CDR1 is SGHVS and CDR2 is FNYEAQ in the germline V gene. CDR3 residues: CASSARTSGNHNEQFF. CDR3 DNA, as far as it was read: TGTGCCAGCAGCGCGAGGACTAGCGGGAATCACAATGAG.

This clone was counted between two and nine times. The CDR3 spells CASSVVMNTEAFF. CDR3 DNA (partial): TGTGCCAGCAGTGTAGTCATGAACACTGAA. The chain joins TRBV2 to TRBJ1-1, with no clear D. The read terminates 3 residues ahead of where the CDR3 ends, so the germline J gene completes it. This CDR3 is 13 amino acids long. Trimming removed 4 bases from V and 0 bases from J, with 6 bases in between. Germline V gene lookup returns CDR1 SNHLY and CDR2 FYNNEI.

This clone was seen more than once but under ten times. The CDR3 sequence is CASRSRVPFDEQFF. The CDR3 bases that were read are TGTGCCAGCAGATCAAGGGTCCCGTTCGATGAG. The chain joins TRBV11-2 to TRBJ2-1; D is unclear. The missing CDR3 end, 3 residues past where the read stops, is filled in from the germline J gene. Trimming removed 6 bases at V and 8 bases at J, with 17 bases between. The CDR3 runs 14 residues. The germline V gene encodes CDR1 SGHAT and CDR2 FQNNGV.

This clone was picked up a small number of times. The CDR3 end falls 3 residues outside the read, so it is completed with the germline J gene. This chain uses TRBV20-1 with TRBJ1-6; D not resolved. The V end lost 6 bases, the J end lost 8 bases, and 14 bases lay between the germline ends. Looked up from germline, CDR1 is DFQATT and CDR2 is SNEGSKA (reference sequence). The CDR3 totals 13 residues. The covered CDR3 bases are TGCAGTGCCAGTAGGTCCCGGGATTCACCC. Translating gives CSASRSRDSP. The entire CDR3 sequence reads CSASRSRDSPLHF.

This clone was observed at least ten times. The CDR3 end is not reached by the read, which stops 3 residues before it; the germline J gene fills it in. This rearrangement joins TRBV5-1 to TRBJ2-7; D unresolved. CDR1 is SGHRS and CDR2 is YFSETQ in the germline V gene. Trimming left V 0 bases short and J 0 bases short, with 10 bases between. This CDR3 region has 15 residues. CDR3 protein: CASSLGAANSYEQYF. The part of the CDR3 DNA that was read is TGCGCCAGCAGCTTGGGCGCGGCTAACTCCTACGAG.

Points on this clone: The CDR3 end lies 3 residues beyond the end of the read and is filled in from the germline J gene. This chain joins TRBV5-6 and TRBJ1-2; D is possibly TRBD1 (5 bases). CDR3 length: 14 residues. From germline, CDR1 is SGHDT and CDR2 YYEEEE. The CDR3 spells CASSLGYRSGGYTF. Incomplete CDR3 DNA: TGTGCCAGCAGCTTGGGGTACAGGTCGGGCGGC. Complete variable domain (other parts from reference TRBV5-6 and TRBJ1-2): DAGVTQSPTHLIKTRGQQVTLRCSPKSGHDTVSWYQQALGQGPQFIFQYYEEEERQRGNFPDRFSGHQFPNYSSELNVNALLLGDSALYLCASSLGYRSGGYTFGSGTRLTVV.

This clone has only a few counts. The read ends 3 residues before the CDR3 terminus; that terminus is restored from the germline J gene. The chain links TRBV19 to TRBJ2-2; weak D call: TRBD2 (5 bases). V lost 1 base and J lost 6, with 12 bases in between. From germline, CDR1 is LNHDA and CDR2 SQIVND (reference sequence). The CDR3 consists of 15 residues. Here the CDR3 reads CASSIVGEGAGELFF. The CDR3 bases that were read are TGTGCCAGTAGTATAGTGGGCGAGGGTGCCGGGGAG.

The sample holds a few counts of this clone. Compared with germline, one end of the junction differs, possibly owing to a read error. The read ends 3 residues before the CDR3 terminus; that terminus is restored from the germline J gene. The chain employs TRBV7-9 and TRBJ1-5; no definite D call. Germline V CDR1 and CDR2: SEHNR, FQNEAQ (reference sequence). This CDR3 region has 13 residues. CDR3 DNA, as far as it was read: TGTTCCAGCAGCTTATATGGCAATCAGCCC. It yields the protein CSSSLYGNQP. The full CDR3 is CSSSLYGNQPQHF.

This clone was picked up many times. The read stops 3 residues short of the end of the CDR3; the missing end is completed from the germline J gene. The V and J genes are TRBV5-4 and TRBJ1-6; D is uncertain. V was trimmed by 3 bases and J by 7 bases, leaving 14 bases between them. Germline CDR1 SGHNT, CDR2 YYREEE (reference sequence). The CDR3 is 15 residues long. The CDR3 bases that were read are TGTGCCAGCAGCTGGTCGGGTAGGATGAATTCACCC. Its protein is CASSWSGRMNSP. The complete CDR3 sequence is CASSWSGRMNSPLHF.

This clone was recorded many times. The sequence runs out 3 residues before the end of the CDR3; the remainder is reconstructed from the germline J gene. This chain connects TRBV5-6 to TRBJ2-7, with D hard to call. In germline, CDR1 is SGHDT, CDR2 YYEEEE. Trimming stripped 0 bases from V and 4 bases from J, with 14 bases between. The CDR3 length is 15 residues. CDR3 residues: CASSLAGLTVYEQYF. The CDR3 bases that were read are TGTGCCAGCAGCTTGGCAGGTCTTACGGTTTACGAG. The variable domain in full, completed from reference TRBV5-6 and TRBJ2-7, reads DAGVTQSPTHLIKTRGQQVTLRCSPKSGHDTVSWYQQALGQGPQFIFQYYEEEERQRGNFPDRFSGHQFPNYSSELNVNALLLGDSALYLCASSLAGLTVYEQYFGPGTRLTVT.

This clone turned up a few times. The missing CDR3 end, 3 residues past where the read stops, is filled in from the germline J gene. The V gene is TRBV5-3, the J gene TRBJ1-4; 12 nucleotides agree with TRBD1. TRBV5-3 is assigned to the ORF class and has an uncertain function. The CDR3 has 16 residues. V dropped 3 bases and J dropped 3; count of bases not matched to a gene: 3. The chain's CDR3 is CARSWGQGAPNEKLFF. CDR3 DNA (partial): TGTGCCAGAAGCTGGGGACAGGGGGCGCCTAATGAAAAA.

This clone was observed at least ten times. The same CDR3 is also encoded by other DNA sequences in this sample. The CDR3 sequence: CSARDRPEGNEQFF. The sequenced CDR3 bases are TGCAGTGCTAGAGATCGGCCAGAGGGGAATGAG. The chain combines TRBV20-1 with TRBJ2-1; TRBD1 or TRBD2 may be the D gene (5 bases each). The read ends 3 residues before the CDR3 terminus; that terminus is restored from the germline J gene. This CDR3 has 14 amino acids. The V gene's germline CDR1 is DFQATT and CDR2 SNEGSKA (reference sequence). The germline V and J ends were trimmed by 0 bases and 7 bases, with 13 bases remaining between them.

This clone turned up a few times. The read ends 3 residues before the CDR3 terminus; that terminus is restored from the germline J gene. V is TRBV7-9 and J is TRBJ2-7; D might be TRBD2 (5 bases). V lost 3 bases, J lost 2 bases, and 8 bases lay in between. The germline CDR1 and CDR2 sequences are SEHNR and FQNEAQ (reference sequence). The CDR3 is 13 residues long. The CDR3: CASSFRGAYEQYF. The CDR3 DNA, read in part, is TGTGCCAGCAGCTTCCGGGGAGCCTACGAG.